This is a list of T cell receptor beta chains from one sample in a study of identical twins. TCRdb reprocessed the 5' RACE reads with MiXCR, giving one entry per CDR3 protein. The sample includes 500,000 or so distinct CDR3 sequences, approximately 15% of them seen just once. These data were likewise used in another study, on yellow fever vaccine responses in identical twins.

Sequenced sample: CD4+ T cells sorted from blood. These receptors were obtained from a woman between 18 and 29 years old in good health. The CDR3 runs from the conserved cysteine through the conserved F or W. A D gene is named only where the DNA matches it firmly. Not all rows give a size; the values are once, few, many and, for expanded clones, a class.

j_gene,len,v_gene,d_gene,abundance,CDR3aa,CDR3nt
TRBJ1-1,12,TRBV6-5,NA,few,CASSAPGTEAFF,TGTGCCAGCAGCGCCCCGGGCACTGAAGCTTTCTTT
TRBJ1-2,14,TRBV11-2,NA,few,CASSSRGANYGYTF,TGTGCCAGCAGCTCCCGGGGGGCCAACTATGGCTACACCTTC
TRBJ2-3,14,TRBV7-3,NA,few,CASKRTAGTDTQYF,TGTGCCAGCAAACGGACTGCCGGCACAGATACGCAGTATTTT
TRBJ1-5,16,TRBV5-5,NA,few,CASSLDLTPFNQPQHF,TGTGCCAGCAGCTTGGACCTGACACCCTTCAATCAGCCCCAGCATTTT
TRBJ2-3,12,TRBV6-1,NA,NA,CASDSRTDTQYF,TGTGCCAGCGACAGCCGGACAGATACGCAGTATTTT
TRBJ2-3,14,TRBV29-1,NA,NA,CSYRRDQQPDTQYF,TGCAGCTACCGCCGGGACCAGCAACCAGATACGCAGTATTTT
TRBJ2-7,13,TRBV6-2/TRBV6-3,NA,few,CASTVVSSYEQYF,TGTGCCAGCACGGTCGTGTCCTCCTACGAGCAGTACTTC
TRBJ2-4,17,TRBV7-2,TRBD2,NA,CASSSPGLALAKNIQYF,TGTGCCAGCAGCTCACCGGGACTAGCGCTGGCCAAAAACATTCAGTACTTC
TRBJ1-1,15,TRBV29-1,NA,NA,CSVEVRGRMNTEAFF,TGCAGCGTTGAAGTCCGGGGGAGAATGAACACTGAAGCTTTCTTT
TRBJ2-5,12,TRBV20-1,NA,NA,CSAHGQRETQYF,TGCAGTGCCCACGGTCAGAGGGAGACCCAGTACTTC
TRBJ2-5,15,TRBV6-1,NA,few,CASRAPGRDRETQYF,TGTGCCAGCAGGGCTCCGGGACGAGATCGTGAGACCCAGTACTTC
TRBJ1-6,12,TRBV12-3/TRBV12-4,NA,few,CASSRTDSPLHF,TGTGCCAGCAGTCGGACAGATTCACCCCTCCACTTT
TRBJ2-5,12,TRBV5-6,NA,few,CASSSTAETQYF,TGTGCCAGCAGCTCTACGGCAGAGACCCAGTACTTC
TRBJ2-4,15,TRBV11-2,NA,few,CASSLYSRPDAIQYF,TGTGCCAGCAGCCTATACTCCCGGCCCGATGCCATTCAGTACTTC
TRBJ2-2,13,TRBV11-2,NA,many,CASSLALGGELFF,TGTGCCAGCAGCTTAGCCTTGGGCGGGGAGCTGTTTTTT
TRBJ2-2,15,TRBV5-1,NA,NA,CASSTPIRAGGELFF,TGCGCCAGCAGCACACCAATCAGAGCGGGCGGGGAGCTGTTTTTT
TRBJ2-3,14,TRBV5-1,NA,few,CASSRDSRTDTQYF,TGCGCCAGCAGCCGGGACTCCCGCACAGATACGCAGTATTTT
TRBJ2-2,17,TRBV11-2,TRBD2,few,CASSSTSGKRYTGELFF,TGTGCCAGCAGCTCAACTAGCGGGAAACGTTACACCGGGGAGCTGTTTTTT
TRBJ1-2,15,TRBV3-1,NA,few,CASSQEGNPRGGYTF,TGTGCCAGCAGCCAAGAGGGAAACCCGCGGGGTGGCTACACCTTC
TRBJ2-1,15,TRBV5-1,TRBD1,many,CASSSTGTGLNEQFF,TGCGCCAGCAGCTCGACCGGGACAGGGCTCAATGAGCAGTTCTTC
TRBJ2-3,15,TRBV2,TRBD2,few,CASSVLAGSTDTQYF,TGTGCCAGCAGTGTCCTAGCGGGGAGCACAGATACGCAGTATTTT
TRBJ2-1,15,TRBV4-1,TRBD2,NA,CASSHPSGTYNEQFF,TGCGCCAGCAGCCACCCTAGCGGTACCTACAATGAGCAGTTCTTC